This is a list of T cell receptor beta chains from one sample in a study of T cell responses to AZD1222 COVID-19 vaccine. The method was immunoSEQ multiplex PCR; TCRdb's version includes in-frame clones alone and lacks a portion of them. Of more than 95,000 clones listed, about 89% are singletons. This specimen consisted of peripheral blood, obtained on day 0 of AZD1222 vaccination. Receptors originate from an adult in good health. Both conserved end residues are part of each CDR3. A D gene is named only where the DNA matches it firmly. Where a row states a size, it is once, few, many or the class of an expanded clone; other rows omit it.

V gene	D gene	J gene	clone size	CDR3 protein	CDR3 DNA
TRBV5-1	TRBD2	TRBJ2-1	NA	CASSTSGSSYNEQFF	TGCGCCAGCAGTACCAGCGGGAGCTCCTACAATGAGCAGTTCTTC
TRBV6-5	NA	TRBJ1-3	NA	CACGLPNSGNTIYF	TGTGCCTGCGGACTGCCAAACTCTGGAAACACCATATATTTT
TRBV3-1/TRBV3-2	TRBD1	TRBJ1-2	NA	CASSLQGPGGYTF	TGTGCCAGCAGCCTACAGGGGCCGGGGGGCTACACCTTC
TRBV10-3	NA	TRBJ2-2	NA	CAISDSGELFF	TGTGCCATCAGTGATAGCGGGGAGCTGTTTTTT
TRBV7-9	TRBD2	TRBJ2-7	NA	CASSLSAGGHYEQYF	TGTGCCAGCAGCTTGTCAGCGGGAGGGCACTACGAGCAGTACTTC
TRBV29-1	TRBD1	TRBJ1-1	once	CSVESGQGHRGF	TGCAGCGTTGAATCGGGACAGGGACATAGGGGGTTT
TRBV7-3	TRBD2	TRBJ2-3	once	CASSISGGATDTQYF	TGTGCCAGCAGCATTAGCGGGGGGGCTACAGATACGCAGTATTTT
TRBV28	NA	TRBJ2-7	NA	CASSLEHAYEQYF	TGTGCCAGCAGTTTAGAGCATGCCTACGAGCAGTACTTC
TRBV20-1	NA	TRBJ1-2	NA	CSALYGYTF	TGCAGTGCTCTCTATGGCTACACCTTC
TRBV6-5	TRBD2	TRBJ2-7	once	CASRYSGGASYEQYF	TGTGCCAGCAGATATAGCGGGGGGGCTTCCTACGAGCAGTACTTC
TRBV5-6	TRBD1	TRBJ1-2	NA	CASSPGQGFGYTF	TGTGCCAGCAGTCCGGGACAGGGTTTTGGCTACACCTTC
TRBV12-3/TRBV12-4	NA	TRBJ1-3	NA	CASRYSSGNTIYF	TGTGCCAGCAGATACAGCTCTGGAAACACCATATATTTT
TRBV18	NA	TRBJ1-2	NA	CASSPGGSSLTYGYTF	TGTGCCAGCTCACCAGGAGGTAGTTCCCTTACCTATGGCTACACCTTC
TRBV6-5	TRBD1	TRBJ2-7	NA	CASSNHGQVYEQYF	TGTGCCAGCAGTAACCATGGACAGGTCTACGAGCAGTACTTC
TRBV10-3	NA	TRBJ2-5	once	CAIARQETQYF	TGTGCCATCGCTAGACAAGAGACCCAGTACTTC
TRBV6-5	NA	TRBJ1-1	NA	CASFSWLGDTEAFF	TGTGCCAGCTTTTCTTGGCTTGGAGACACTGAAGCTTTCTTT
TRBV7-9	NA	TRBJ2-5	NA	CASIPIREETQYF	TGTGCCAGCATTCCCATCCGGGAAGAGACCCAGTACTTC
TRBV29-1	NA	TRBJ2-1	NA	CSALTGSYNEQFF	TGCAGCGCTCTGACAGGTTCCTACAATGAGCAGTTCTTC
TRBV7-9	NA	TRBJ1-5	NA	CASSLVGGFQHF	TGTGCCAGCAGCTTAGTGGGTGGGTTCCAGCATTTT
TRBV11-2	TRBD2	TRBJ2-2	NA	CASSLAGGLTGELFF	TGTGCCAGCAGCTTAGCGGGGGGACTCACCGGGGAGCTGTTTTTT
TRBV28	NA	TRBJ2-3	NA	CASGPRVLADTQYF	TGTGCCAGCGGCCCCCGGGTCCTCGCAGATACGCAGTATTTT
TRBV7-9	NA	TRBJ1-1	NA	CASSLQFEQGSEAFF	TGTGCCAGCAGCTTGCAGTTTGAACAGGGATCTGAAGCTTTCTTT
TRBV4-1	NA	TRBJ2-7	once	CASSQGQHLYEQYF	TGCGCCAGCAGCCAAGGGCAGCACCTCTACGAGCAGTACTTC
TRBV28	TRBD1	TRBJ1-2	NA	CATGQGAYGYTF	TGTGCCACGGGACAGGGGGCCTATGGCTACACCTTC
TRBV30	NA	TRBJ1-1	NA	CAWGRGEAFF	TGTGCCTGGGGCAGAGGTGAAGCTTTCTTT
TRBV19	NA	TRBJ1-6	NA	CASSPWGGQRNSPLHF	TGTGCCAGTAGTCCCTGGGGGGGGCAGCGAAATTCACCCCTCCACTTT
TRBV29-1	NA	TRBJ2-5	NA	CSAAPGETQYF	TGCAGCGCCGCGCCCGGGGAGACCCAGTACTTC
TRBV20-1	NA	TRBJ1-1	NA	CSATHGTEAFF	TGCAGTGCTACCCATGGGACTGAAGCTTTCTTT
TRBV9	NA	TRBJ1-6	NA	CASSATGNSPLHF	TGTGCCAGCAGCGCCACAGGAAATTCACCCCTCCACTTT